These T cell receptor beta chains were read from a single sample in a study of cytomegalovirus exposure and HLA in healthy donors. Assay: immunoSEQ multiplex PCR; the TCRdb copy retains only in-frame clones and omits some. The sample carries approximately 180,000 clones, roughly 84% recorded once. Sequencing was performed on PBMCs. The receptors originated from a girl in the first two years of life in good health and CMV-seronegative. CDR3s include the opening cysteine and the closing phenylalanine or tryptophan. A D gene is named only where the DNA matches it firmly. Expanded clones are given a class, and other clones once, few, many or no size at all.

j_gene: TRBJ2-4; abundance: .; d_gene: .; v_gene: TRBV19; CDR3aa: CASSVDRRGNIQYF; CDR3nt: TGTGCCAGTAGTGTAGATAGAAGGGGAAACATTCAGTACTTC
j_gene: TRBJ2-1; abundance: .; d_gene: .; v_gene: TRBV5-4; CDR3aa: CASSLELAMNEQFF; CDR3nt: TGTGCCAGCAGCTTGGAACTAGCAATGAATGAGCAGTTCTTC
j_gene: TRBJ2-3; abundance: .; d_gene: TRBD2; v_gene: TRBV29-1; CDR3aa: CSVEGAGGPTDTQYF; CDR3nt: TGCAGCGTTGAAGGTGCGGGGGGGCCCACAGATACGCAGTATTTT
j_gene: TRBJ1-2; abundance: few; d_gene: .; v_gene: TRBV27; CDR3aa: CASSLARNYGYTF; CDR3nt: TGTGCCAGCAGTTTAGCGCGGAACTATGGCTACACCTTC
j_gene: TRBJ1-1; abundance: .; d_gene: .; v_gene: TRBV4-1; CDR3aa: CASSQTSNTEAFF; CDR3nt: TGCGCCAGCAGCCAAACATCGAACACTGAAGCTTTCTTT
j_gene: TRBJ2-4; abundance: .; d_gene: .; v_gene: TRBV5-1; CDR3aa: CASSFDRAKNIQYF; CDR3nt: TGCGCCAGCAGCTTTGACAGGGCCAAAAACATTCAGTACTTC
j_gene: TRBJ2-5; abundance: .; d_gene: TRBD2; v_gene: TRBV7-2; CDR3aa: CASSLRGPSGAQETQYF; CDR3nt: TGTGCCAGCAGCTTACGTGGGCCTAGCGGGGCCCAAGAGACCCAGTACTTC
j_gene: TRBJ2-7; abundance: .; d_gene: .; v_gene: TRBV30; CDR3aa: CAWNVAGNEQYF; CDR3nt: TGTGCCTGGAATGTGGCCGGGAACGAGCAGTACTTC
j_gene: TRBJ1-5; abundance: .; d_gene: .; v_gene: TRBV2; CDR3aa: CASHPRGNQPQHF; CDR3nt: TGTGCCAGCCATCCGAGGGGCAATCAGCCCCAGCATTTT
j_gene: TRBJ2-7; abundance: .; d_gene: .; v_gene: TRBV9; CDR3aa: CASSVDPSRRIYEQYF; CDR3nt: TGTGCCAGCAGCGTAGATCCTAGCCGACGGATATACGAGCAGTACTTC
j_gene: TRBJ2-5; abundance: .; d_gene: TRBD2; v_gene: TRBV9; CDR3aa: CASSVVAGEETQYF; CDR3nt: TGTGCCAGCAGCGTAGTGGCGGGGGAGGAGACCCAGTACTTC
j_gene: TRBJ2-7; abundance: .; d_gene: TRBD1; v_gene: TRBV4-1; CDR3aa: CASSQPLTGATYEQYF; CDR3nt: TGCGCCAGCAGCCAGCCCTTGACAGGGGCCACCTACGAGCAGTACTTC
j_gene: TRBJ2-3; abundance: .; d_gene: .; v_gene: TRBV5-5; CDR3aa: CASSLVLVSADTQYF; CDR3nt: TGTGCCAGCAGCTTGGTTCTAGTGAGTGCAGATACGCAGTATTTT
j_gene: TRBJ2-1; abundance: .; d_gene: .; v_gene: TRBV7-8; CDR3aa: CASSPARLPGDSQFF; CDR3nt: TGTGCCAGCAGCCCAGCAAGGCTGCCGGGGGATTCTCAGTTCTTC
j_gene: TRBJ1-1; abundance: .; d_gene: TRBD1; v_gene: TRBV2; CDR3aa: CASSEVQGGGNTEAFF; CDR3nt: TGTGCCAGCAGTGAAGTACAGGGGGGAGGCAACACTGAAGCTTTCTTT
j_gene: TRBJ2-3; abundance: .; d_gene: TRBD2; v_gene: TRBV9; CDR3aa: CASSVAPSSGRATDTQYF; CDR3nt: TGTGCCAGCAGCGTAGCTCCCTCTAGCGGGAGGGCCACAGATACGCAGTATTTT
j_gene: TRBJ1-2; abundance: .; d_gene: TRBD1; v_gene: TRBV11-2; CDR3aa: CASSSLQGAQYGYTF; CDR3nt: TGTGCCAGCAGCTCGTTACAGGGGGCGCAATATGGCTACACCTTC
j_gene: TRBJ1-1; abundance: few; d_gene: .; v_gene: TRBV7-9; CDR3aa: CASSLEISTEAFF; CDR3nt: TGTGCCAGCAGCTTAGAGATTAGCACTGAAGCTTTCTTT
j_gene: TRBJ1-1; abundance: .; d_gene: TRBD1; v_gene: TRBV27; CDR3aa: CASGGQMAFF; CDR3nt: TGTGCCAGCGGGGGACAGATGGCTTTCTTT
j_gene: TRBJ1-2; abundance: .; d_gene: .; v_gene: TRBV2; CDR3aa: CASSDQVNYGYTF; CDR3nt: TGTGCCAGCAGTGATCAGGTGAACTATGGCTACACCTTC
j_gene: TRBJ1-4; abundance: .; d_gene: TRBD1; v_gene: TRBV2; CDR3aa: CASSEQGQVITNEKLFF; CDR3nt: TGTGCCAGCAGTGAACAGGGACAGGTGATAACTAATGAAAAACTGTTTTTT
j_gene: TRBJ1-2; abundance: .; d_gene: .; v_gene: TRBV9; CDR3aa: CASSVGQKLVYGYTF; CDR3nt: TGTGCCAGCAGCGTTGGACAGAAGCTTGTCTATGGCTACACCTTC
j_gene: TRBJ2-3; abundance: .; d_gene: .; v_gene: TRBV20-1; CDR3aa: CSPTSTDTQYF; CDR3nt: TGCAGTCCGACTAGCACAGATACGCAGTATTTT
j_gene: TRBJ1-3; abundance: few; d_gene: .; v_gene: TRBV6-5; CDR3aa: CASSYSRDSGNTIYF; CDR3nt: TGTGCCAGCAGTTACTCGAGGGACTCTGGAAACACCATATATTTT
j_gene: TRBJ2-7; abundance: .; d_gene: TRBD1; v_gene: TRBV6-1; CDR3aa: CASRDRGYEQYF; CDR3nt: TGTGCCAGCAGGGACAGGGGCTACGAGCAGTACTTC
j_gene: TRBJ2-5; abundance: .; d_gene: TRBD2; v_gene: TRBV27; CDR3aa: CASSQIAGGGETQYF; CDR3nt: TGTGCCAGCAGTCAGATAGCGGGAGGGGGAGAGACCCAGTACTTC
j_gene: TRBJ2-7; abundance: .; d_gene: .; v_gene: TRBV7-3; CDR3aa: CASSLDRSTHEQYF; CDR3nt: TGTGCCAGCAGCTTAGATCGGTCTACCCACGAGCAGTACTTC
j_gene: TRBJ2-1; abundance: .; d_gene: .; v_gene: TRBV2; CDR3aa: CASNHLGLNEQFF; CDR3nt: TGTGCCAGCAACCACCTAGGTCTGAATGAGCAGTTCTTC